A selection of T cell receptor beta chains follows, all from one sample in a study of blood T cell repertoires in COVID-19. This table comes from immunoSEQ multiplex PCR, and its TCRdb copy is limited to in-frame clones, with some not included. This sample has under 350,000 clones, with approximately 85% found just once. The sample comprised peripheral blood. These receptors all come from a human donor in a cohort sampled during active COVID-19. CDR3s include the opening cysteine and the closing phenylalanine or tryptophan. The order of the fields is V gene, J gene, D gene, clone size, CDR3 DNA, CDR3 protein. The D gene is left open where the match is weak. Expanded clones are given a class, and other clones once, few, many or no size at all.

>TRBV18|TRBJ2-3|-|once
TGTGCCAGCTCACCGTCTAACACAGATACGCAGTATTTT
CASSPSNTDTQYF
>TRBV7-6|TRBJ2-3|TRBD2|-
TGTGCCAGCAGCTCGCGAGCGGGAGACGCAACAGATACGCAGTATTTT
CASSSRAGDATDTQYF
>TRBV6-6|TRBJ1-2|TRBD1|once
TGTGCCAGCAGTTACGGGACAGAAAACTATGGCTACACCTTC
CASSYGTENYGYTF
>TRBV5-1|TRBJ2-1|TRBD2|-
TGCGCCAGCAGCAAAGGGACTAGCGGGAGAAGTATAGATGAGCAGTTCTTC
CASSKGTSGRSIDEQFF
>TRBV12-3/TRBV12-4|TRBJ2-3|-|-
TGTGCCAGCAGTGCCCTATCAGATACGCAGTATTTT
CASSALSDTQYF
>TRBV5-1|TRBJ1-5|-|-
TGCGCCAGCAGAGGAAGGGAGGATCAGCCCCAGCATTTT
CASRGREDQPQHF
>TRBV7-9|TRBJ1-3|-|once
TGTGCCAGCAGTTCGACTAGAAACACCATATATTTT
CASSSTRNTIYF
>TRBV27|TRBJ2-1|TRBD1|-
TGTGCCAGCAGTTTATTTGGGACAGGGTACATCTTC
CASSLFGTGYIF
>TRBV11-2|TRBJ2-1|-|-
TGTGCCAGCAGCCCTTCCTCTTTGAAGCGGGTCTACAATGAGCAGTTCTTC
CASSPSSLKRVYNEQFF
>TRBV7-9|TRBJ1-2|TRBD1|-
TGTGCCAGCAGCTTATGGTTAACGGGCAGGGGGCGCGGGTTACGAGGCTACACCTTC
CASSLWLTGRGRGLRGYTF
>TRBV9|TRBJ2-1|TRBD2|-
TGTGCCAGCAGCGCTGGGACTAGCAAGATTAATGAGCAGTTCTTC
CASSAGTSKINEQFF
>TRBV7-4|TRBJ2-1|TRBD2|few
TGTGCCAGCAGCTCGACTAGCATAGGTATATATGAGCAGTTCTTC
CASSSTSIGIYEQFF
>TRBV5-6|TRBJ1-5|TRBD1|-
TGTGCCAGCAGCTCCTCCCCGACAGGGAACCAGCCCCAGCATTTT
CASSSSPTGNQPQHF
>TRBV11-2|TRBJ2-7|TRBD1|few
TGTGCCAGCAACCCGGGACAGGGGGCTAGCGAGCAGTACTTC
CASNPGQGASEQYF
>TRBV5-1|TRBJ2-7|-|-
TGCGCCAGCAGCCAACTCCCCGGGGTTCCTGCCTACGAGCAGTACTTC
CASSQLPGVPAYEQYF
>TRBV7-9|TRBJ2-1|TRBD2|-
TGTGCCAGCAGCTCCGAGGTCCTTAGCGGGAGCCGTCTTTGGTTCTTC
CASSSEVLSGSRLWFF
>TRBV28|TRBJ2-3|TRBD2|few
TGTGCCAGCAGTTTTAGCGGGGTTTCGGGCACAGATACGCAGTATTTT
CASSFSGVSGTDTQYF
>TRBV20-1|TRBJ2-5|TRBD2|-
TGCAGTGCTAGTGATCTGAGACTAGCCCAAGAGACCCAGTACTTC
CSASDLRLAQETQYF
>TRBV3-1/TRBV3-2|TRBJ2-1|TRBD2|-
TGTGCCAGCAGCCCGAGGACTAGCGGGATCCTCTACAATGAGCAGTTCTTC
CASSPRTSGILYNEQFF
>TRBV5-1|TRBJ2-7|TRBD2|once
TGCGCCAGCTCGACTAGCGGGGCCCCCTACGAGCAGTACTTC
CASSTSGAPYEQYF
>TRBV6-5|TRBJ1-2|TRBD1|-
TGTGCCAGCAGTTACACGACAGGGTGGGATGGCTACACCTTC
CASSYTTGWDGYTF
>TRBV28|TRBJ1-1|-|once
TGTGCCAGCAGACCCCCCGCTTTCGGCACTGAAGCTTTCTTT
CASRPPAFGTEAFF
>TRBV27|TRBJ2-1|-|few
TGTGCCAGCAGTTTCTCTCCCCAGGGTAGGAATGAGCAGTTCTTC
CASSFSPQGRNEQFF
>TRBV6-5|TRBJ1-1|-|-
TGTGCCAGCAGTTCGGAGACCACTGAAGCTTTCTTT
CASSSETTEAFF
>TRBV12-5|TRBJ1-5|-|-
TGTGCTAGTGGGGACAGTAACAATCAGCCCCAGCATTTT
CASGDSNNQPQHF
>TRBV6-6|TRBJ2-1|TRBD2|-
TGTGCCAGCAGTTACGGGGCTAGCGGGAGCAATGAGCAGTTCTTC
CASSYGASGSNEQFF
>TRBV18|TRBJ2-1|-|-
TGTGCCAGCTCACCAGCAGGGGTCGCCTACAATGAGCAGTTCTTC
CASSPAGVAYNEQFF
>TRBV7-8|TRBJ2-7|TRBD1|few
TGTGCCAGCAGCTTTTCCTTCTGGTCCAGGGGGACCTACGAGCAGTACTTC
CASSFSFWSRGTYEQYF
>TRBV27|TRBJ2-6|-|-
TGTGCCAGCAGTCCCTTTGTAGCTGGGGCCAACGTCCTGACTTTC
CASSPFVAGANVLTF
>TRBV6-6|TRBJ2-6|-|-
TGTGCCAGCGGCGCGGGTGGGGCCAACGTCCTGACTTTC
CASGAGGANVLTF
>TRBV6-5|TRBJ2-5|-|-
TGTGCCAGCAGTTACTCGGTGGAGTCAGGGGAAGAGACCCAGTACTTC
CASSYSVESGEETQYF
>TRBV6-2/TRBV6-3|TRBJ2-7|-|-
TGTGCCAGCAGTTACTCTCGGCAGGGGGAGCAGTACTTC
CASSYSRQGEQYF
>TRBV10-3|TRBJ2-2|TRBD2|-
TGTGCCTCCCAGCGGGAGTTCCCCACCGGGGAGCTGTTTTTT
CASQREFPTGELFF
>TRBV27|TRBJ2-2|TRBD2|once
TGTGCCAGCAGTCTAACTAGCGGGAGGGCGAACACCGGGGAGCTGTTTTTT
CASSLTSGRANTGELFF
>TRBV19|TRBJ2-3|TRBD2|-
TGTGCCAGTAGCCTTGGACTAGCGGGAGGAAGAGGTACGCAGTATTTT
CASSLGLAGGRGTQYF
>TRBV5-1|TRBJ2-1|TRBD1|once
TGCGCCAGCAGCTCGCAACCAAACACAGGGGAAGGGCAGTTCTTC
CASSSQPNTGEGQFF